The 21 T cell receptor beta chains below all came from one sample that was sequenced in a study of blood T cell repertoires in COVID-19. The data were produced by immunoSEQ multiplex PCR, yet TCRdb's version contains in-frame clones alone and is incomplete. The table has 130,000 to 150,000 clones, around 86% seen once; the top ten hold roughly 10%. The specimen was PBMCs or T cells enriched from blood (not recorded which). These receptors came from a man in his 60s who had recovered from COVID-19.

The gene calls are TRBV9 and TRBJ1-5; perhaps TRBD1 as D (5 bases). Germline values: CDR1 SGDLS, CDR2 YYNGEE. The CDR3 totals 14 residues. Trimming removed 0 bases from V and 6 bases from J, with 10 bases in between. CDR3 in DNA: TGTGCCAGCAGCGTAGAGGGGTTAGGTCAGCCCCAGCATTTT. It is translated as CASSVEGLGQPQHF. Full variable domain (rest looked up from reference TRBV9 and TRBJ1-5): DSGVTQTPKHLITATGQRVTLRCSPRSGDLSVYWYQQSLDQGLQFLIQYYNGEERAKGNILERFSAQQFPDLHSELNLSSLELGDSALYFCASSVEGLGQPQHFGDGTRLSIL.

V gene TRBV19 combines with J gene TRBJ2-3; 7 nucleotides align to TRBD2. Germline CDR1 is LNHDA and CDR2 is SQIVND (reference sequence). The CDR3 runs to 14 residues. The V and J ends lost 10 bases and 0 bases, in that order; junction bases with no gene match: 7. The CDR3 loop reads CATWGGTSTDTQYF. CDR3 DNA sequence: TGTGCCACCTGGGGGGGAACTAGCACAGATACGCAGTATTTT.

The chain carries TRBV7-8 and TRBJ1-3; D uncertain. The CDR3 has 13 residues. CDR1 and CDR2 from the germline V gene are SGHVS and FQNEAQ. Trimming pared 6 bases from V and 2 bases from J, leaving 8 bases between. CDR3 in DNA: TGTGCCAGCAGTCCCCTAGCTGGAAACACCATATATTTT. Translation gives CASSPLAGNTIYF.

On this clone itself: The same CDR3 is also encoded by other DNA sequences in this sample. The rearrangement uses TRBV2 and TRBJ2-7, with a possible D match to TRBD1 (6 bases). Trimming pared 4 bases from V and 4 bases from J, leaving 8 bases between. The CDR3 loop spans 12 amino acids. Germline-derived CDR1 and CDR2 are SNHLY and FYNNEI. The CDR3 bases are TGTGCCAGCAGTGGGACAGTTTACGAGCAGTACTTC. As protein: CASSGTVYEQYF.

The rearrangement uses TRBV5-6 and TRBJ2-7, with 11 bases fitting TRBD1. V gave up 4 bases and J gave up 2 bases; unmatched junction bases: 11. The CDR3 loop spans 17 amino acids. Germline CDR1 is SGHDT and CDR2 is YYEEEE. In nucleotides, the CDR3 is TGTGCCAGCAGCACATGGGGGCCGGGACAGGGGGCCTACGAGCAGTACTTC. Residues: CASSTWGPGQGAYEQYF.

The rearrangement uses TRBV6-6 and TRBJ1-2; TRBD1 agrees at 7 bases. V shed 2 bases, J shed 1 base, and the junction held 4 bases outside the gene matches. The CDR3 extends over 15 amino acids. Germline V CDR1 and CDR2: MNHNY, SVGAGI (reference sequence). In DNA form, the CDR3 reads TGTGCCAGCAGTTACGGGGACAGACTTAACTATGGCTACACCTTC. Translated, it gives CASSYGDRLNYGYTF.

The chain has TRBV27 and TRBJ1-1, with 8 bases matching TRBD1. This CDR3 is 13 amino acids long. Germline CDR1 MNHEY, CDR2 SMNVEV (reference sequence). V lost 5 bases, J lost 8 bases, and 7 bases stayed unmatched. This CDR3 reads CASSPRQGSEAFF. The CDR3 DNA reads TGTGCCAGCAGTCCACGACAGGGGTCCGAAGCTTTCTTT.

V usage is TRBV18 and J usage is TRBJ1-1, with D possibly TRBD1 on 5 matching bases. This CDR3 spans 14 amino acids. Trimming took off 3 bases at V and 5 bases at J, with 13 bases between the two ends. Per germline, CDR1 KGHSH and CDR2 LQKENI. The CDR3 DNA reads as TGTGCCAGCTCACCCCTAGGGGTGGGAACTGAAGCTTTCTTT. Translated, it gives CASSPLGVGTEAFF.

V gene TRBV5-1 combines with J gene TRBJ2-7, with D perhaps TRBD2 (6 bases). In germline, CDR1 is SGHRS, CDR2 YFSETQ. CDR3 size: 13 residues. Trimming took 0 bases from V and 6 from J, leaving 10 bases between them. CDR3 protein: CASSLAAGTEQYF. CDR3 coding DNA: TGCGCCAGCAGCTTGGCCGCGGGGACCGAGCAGTACTTC.

The CDR3 DNA is TGTGCCAGCAGTTACTCGGGACTAGAGACCCAGTACTTC. Protein sequence: CASSYSGLETQYF. The chain recombines TRBV6-5 with TRBJ2-5, with D possibly being TRBD2 (6 bases). This CDR3 has 13 residues. Trimming cost V 0 bases and J 4 bases, with 6 bases left between them. CDR1 MNHEY and CDR2 SVGAGI come from the germline V gene.

The CDR3 nucleotides are TGTGCCAGCAGTGCCCGGGGGGGGGCAGCCGAAAAACTGTTTTTT. Residues: CASSARGGAAEKLFF. This sequence joins TRBV2 and TRBJ1-4; D is possibly TRBD1 (6 bases). CDR3 length equals 15 residues. Germline CDR1 reads SNHLY; CDR2 reads FYNNEI. Trimming took off 4 bases at V and 8 bases at J, with 17 bases between the two ends.

The sample holds a few counts of this clone. This chain uses TRBV4-2 with TRBJ2-2; 11 bases fit TRBD2. V lost 6 bases and J lost 6; bases outside the gene matches: 9. The CDR3 totals 16 residues. Germline V gene sequence: CDR1 LGHNA, CDR2 YNFKEQ. CDR3 region: CASRPLSGRAAGELFF. The CDR3 coding sequence is TGTGCCAGCAGACCTCTTAGCGGGAGGGCCGCCGGGGAGCTGTTTTTT.

This chain uses TRBV6-5 with TRBJ1-5, with D hard to call. The CDR3 length is 14 residues. Trimming removed 5 bases at V and 4 bases at J, with 12 bases between. Germline CDR1 and CDR2: MNHEY and SVGAGI. This CDR3 reads CASSPLGPNQPQHF. The CDR3 bases are TGTGCCAGCAGTCCCCTCGGTCCAAATCAGCCCCAGCATTTT.

Here the CDR3 reads CASSYRGGNEKLFF. Written as DNA, the CDR3 is TGTGCCAGCAGTTACAGGGGAGGAAATGAAAAACTGTTTTTT. The rearrangement joins TRBV6-5 to TRBJ1-4, with a tentative D call TRBD1 (5 bases). This CDR3 contains 14 residues. Trimming stripped 2 bases from V and 5 bases from J, with 9 bases between. Germline CDR1 reads MNHEY; CDR2 reads SVGAGI.

This sequence joins TRBV7-8 and TRBJ2-2, with 7 bases that match TRBD2. V shed 7 bases and J 6 bases; nucleotides not matched to a gene: 11. Germline V gene data show CDR1 as SGHVS and CDR2 as FQNEAQ. The CDR3 spans 15 residues. CDR3 region: CASTLAVRRAGELFF. The CDR3 nucleotides are TGTGCCAGCACGCTAGCGGTGAGGAGGGCCGGGGAGCTGTTTTTT.

The chain couples TRBV9 to TRBJ1-1, with TRBD1 matching over 9 bases. CDR3 size: 17 residues. Germline CDR1 SGDLS, CDR2 YYNGEE. The ends lost 2 bases at V and 3 bases at J; junction bases unmatched: 11. The chain's CDR3 is CASSVLGQGRADTEAFF. The CDR3 coding sequence is TGTGCCAGCAGCGTCCTGGGACAGGGTCGAGCGGACACTGAAGCTTTCTTT.

V gene TRBV28 combines with J gene TRBJ1-5, with D possibly being TRBD1 (5 bases). Germline lookup yields CDR1 MDHEN and CDR2 SYDVKM. This CDR3 is built from 14 residues. V shed 7 bases and J shed 5 bases, with 15 bases lying between them. CDR3 DNA: TGTGCCAGCAACCTCGGGGGGTTCGATCAGCCCCAGCATTTT. It encodes CASNLGGFDQPQHF.

The gene calls are TRBV9 and TRBJ2-2; D perhaps matches TRBD2 (6 bases). Looked up from germline, CDR1 is SGDLS and CDR2 is YYNGEE. The CDR3 consists of 15 residues. V was cut by 2 bases and J by 8 bases, with 16 bases left in between. CDR3 region: CASSVVPSEGGELFF. The DNA for the CDR3 is TGTGCCAGCAGCGTTGTTCCTTCGGAGGGTGGGGAGCTGTTTTTT.

V gene TRBV3-1 (or the pseudogene TRBV3-2) combines with J gene TRBJ2-1; TRBD2 aligns across 7 bases. After removal of 3 bases from V and 5 bases from J, the junction contained 13 bases not matched to a gene. Looked up from germline, CDR1 is LGHDT and CDR2 is YNNKEL (reference sequence). This CDR3 contains 17 residues. The CDR3 loop reads CASSQRLAAGGNNEQFF. Written as DNA, the CDR3 is TGTGCCAGCAGCCAGCGGCTAGCGGCCGGGGGGAACAATGAGCAGTTCTTC.

V and J are TRBV19 and TRBJ2-1; a weak D match, TRBD2 (6 bases). This CDR3 has 15 amino acids. Per the germline V gene, CDR1 is LNHDA and CDR2 is SQIVND (reference sequence). The V end lost 3 bases, the J end lost 8 bases, and 17 bases lay between the germline ends. The DNA of the CDR3 is TGTGCCAGTAGTATCGTCGGGGGTTTCACCGATGAGCAGTTCTTC. Amino acids: CASSIVGGFTDEQFF.

This chain links TRBV13 with TRBJ1-3, with D possibly matching TRBD1 (6 bases). CDR3 length equals 16 residues. Germline V gene lookup returns CDR1 PRHDT and CDR2 FYEKMQ (reference sequence). V was cut by 4 bases and J by 2 bases, with 15 bases left in between. CDR3 residues: CASSSPLRTAGNTIYF. For the CDR3, the DNA is TGTGCCAGCAGCTCCCCCCTGAGGACAGCTGGAAACACCATATATTTT.